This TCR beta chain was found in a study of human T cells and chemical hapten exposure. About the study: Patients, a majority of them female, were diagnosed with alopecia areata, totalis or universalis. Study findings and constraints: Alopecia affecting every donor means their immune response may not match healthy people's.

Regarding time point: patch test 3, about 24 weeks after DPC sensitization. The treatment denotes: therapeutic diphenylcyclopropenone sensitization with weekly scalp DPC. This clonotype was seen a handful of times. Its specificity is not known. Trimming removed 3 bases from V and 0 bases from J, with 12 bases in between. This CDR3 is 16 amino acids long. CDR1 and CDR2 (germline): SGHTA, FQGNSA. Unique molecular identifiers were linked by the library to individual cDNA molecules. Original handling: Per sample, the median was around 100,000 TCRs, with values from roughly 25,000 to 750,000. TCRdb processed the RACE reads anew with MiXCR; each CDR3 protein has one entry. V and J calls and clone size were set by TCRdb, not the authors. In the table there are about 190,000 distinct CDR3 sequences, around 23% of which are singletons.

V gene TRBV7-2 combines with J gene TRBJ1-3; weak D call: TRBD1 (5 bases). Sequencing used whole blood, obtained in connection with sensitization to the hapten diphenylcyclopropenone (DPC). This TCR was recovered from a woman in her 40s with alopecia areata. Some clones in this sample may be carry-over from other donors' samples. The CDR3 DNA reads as TGTGCCAGCAGCTTGGGGCCTGCGAGCTCTGGAAACACCATATATTTT. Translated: CASSLGPASSGNTIYF.